This T cell receptor beta chain was profiled in a study of T cell responses to AZD1222 COVID-19 vaccine. The repertoire was sequenced with immunoSEQ multiplex PCR; TCRdb's copy has only in-frame clones and lacks some. The table records under 150,000 clones, about 93% of them present only once. The CDR3 extends over 16 amino acids. After removal of 3 bases from V and 4 bases from J, the junction contained 12 bases not matched to a gene. From germline, CDR1 is MNHEY and CDR2 SMNVEV (reference sequence). The sample consisted of peripheral blood, taken on day 0 of AZD1222 vaccination. The sequence came from an adult in good health. The J gene is TRBJ2-7, the V gene TRBV27, with 7 bases matching TRBD1. CDR3 bases: TGTGCCAGCAGTTTGGGATCCGGACAGGCCATATACGAGCAGTACTTC. Translation: CASSLGSGQAIYEQYF.